These 30 T cell receptor beta chains came from one sample sequenced in a study of T-cell reconstitution after alpha-beta-depleted transplantation in children. Researchers prepared the TCRbeta library using unique molecular identifiers, the study reports. TCRdb fed the PCR reads into MiXCR, producing one record per CDR3 protein. The data contain 100,000 or so distinct CDR3 sequences, under 7% of them singletons. The sequencing here drew on PBMCs, mostly from graft donor cells, taken 60 days after TCRalphabeta/CD19-depleted stem cell transplant. The receptors shown here come from a female patient aged 2-10 years who had a stem cell transplant for Fanconi anemia, so the T cells may come from the graft donor.

This clonotype was picked up many times. The J gene is TRBJ2-3, the V gene TRBV28, with 11 positions matching TRBD2. The CDR3 is 15 residues long. The trim removed 9 bases at V and 2 bases at J, leaving 7 bases unmatched. Germline CDR1 is MDHEN and CDR2 is SYDVKM. The CDR3 DNA reads TGTGCCAGATGTAGACTAGCGGGGAACACAGATACGCAGTATTTT. The encoded protein is CARCRLAGNTDTQYF. The full variable domain, completed using reference TRBV28 and TRBJ2-3, is DVKVTQSSRYLVKRTGEKVFLECVQDMDHENMFWYRQDPGLGLRLIYFSYDVKMKEKGDIPEGYSVSREKKERFSLILESASTNQTSMYLCARCRLAGNTDTQYFGPGTRLTVL.

This clonotype was found many times. V is TRBV7-9 and J is TRBJ2-1, with D tentatively TRBD2 (6 bases). The V and J ends lost 1 base and 8 bases respectively, with 15 bases between them. CDR3 length equals 15 residues. Germline loops: CDR1 SEHNR, CDR2 FQNEAQ (reference sequence). The CDR3 region has the DNA TGTGCCAGCAGCTTAGTTCCGGGGGTTGGCGATGAGCAGTTCTTC. Amino acids: CASSLVPGVGDEQFF.

This clonotype was seen at least ten times. The V and J genes are TRBV4-1 and TRBJ2-1; 9 nucleotides agree with TRBD1. In germline, CDR1 is MGHRA, CDR2 YSYEKL. Trimming removed 0 bases from V and 4 bases from J; junction bases left unmatched: 10. The CDR3 totals 18 residues. The CDR3 DNA sequence: TGCGCCAGCAGCCAAGATTGGTTTGGGACAGGGATTTACAATGAGCAGTTCTTC. Its translation: CASSQDWFGTGIYNEQFF.

This clonotype showed up many times. The rearrangement uses TRBV12-3 or TRBV12-4 and TRBJ2-2; perhaps TRBD2 as D (7 bases). CDR3 length equals 15 residues. The ends were cut back, 3 bases at V and 0 bases at J, with 8 bases in the middle. The CDR3 sequence: CASSFGGPNTGELFF. As DNA, the CDR3 is TGTGCCAGCAGTTTCGGGGGGCCGAACACCGGGGAGCTGTTTTTT.

This clonotype was seen many times. The genes are TRBV18 and TRBJ1-2, with D unresolved. V was shortened by 8 bases and J by 4 bases, with 17 bases between the two germline ends. Germline-derived CDR1 and CDR2 are KGHSH and LQKENI. CDR3 length equals 14 residues. The CDR3 sequence is CASPNGGSRYGYTF. The CDR3 DNA reads TGTGCCAGCCCAAACGGTGGTTCCCGCTATGGCTACACCTTC. The full variable domain, its missing parts supplied by reference TRBV18 and TRBJ1-2, is NAGVMQNPRHLVRRRGQEARLRCSPMKGHSHVYWYRQLPEEGLKFMVYLQKENIIDESGMPKERFSAEFPKEGPSILRIQQVVRGDSAAYFCASPNGGSRYGYTFGSGTRLTVV.

This clonotype was detected a few times. This chain links TRBV21-1 with TRBJ2-1. TRBV21-1 is listed as a pseudogene. This CDR3 has 16 residues. CDR3 amino acids: CASSVAIECLYNEQFF. The CDR3 region has the DNA TGTGCCAGCAGCGTAGCCATAGAATGCCTTTACAATGAGCAGTTCTTC.

This clonotype was seen ten or more times. The gene calls are TRBV25-1 and TRBJ2-1; D unresolved. Trimming stripped 4 bases from V and 3 bases from J, with 10 bases between. Looked up from germline, CDR1 is MGHDK and CDR2 is SYGVNS. The CDR3 extends over 14 amino acids. The CDR3 region is CASSVGWGYNEQFF. The CDR3 DNA reads TGTGCCAGCAGTGTAGGGTGGGGCTACAATGAGCAGTTCTTC.

This clonotype was detected many times. This rearrangement joins TRBV19 to TRBJ2-2; D unclear. The germline CDR1 and CDR2 sequences are LNHDA and SQIVND (reference sequence). The CDR3 runs 14 residues. V shed 7 bases and J shed 6 bases, with 15 bases lying between them. The CDR3, as DNA: TGTGCCAGTAAGACGTTCAAAGTCCCCGGGGAGCTGTTTTTT. It codes for CASKTFKVPGELFF. Full variable domain (rest looked up from reference TRBV19 and TRBJ2-2): DGGITQSPKYLFRKEGQNVTLSCEQNLNHDAMYWYRQDPGQGLRLIYYSQIVNDFQKGDIAEGYSVSREKKESFPLTVTSAQKNPTAFYLCASKTFKVPGELFFGEGSRLTVL.

This clonotype has at least ten counts. The genes are TRBV3-1 and TRBJ2-2; 8 nucleotides align to TRBD2. The ends lost 4 bases at V and 6 bases at J; junction bases unmatched: 7. CDR1 is LGHDT, CDR2 YNNKEL, per germline (reference sequence). The CDR3 extends over 15 amino acids. CDR3 sequence (DNA): TGTGCCAGCAGCCTAGTCGGACTAGCCGCCGGGGAGCTGTTTTTT. This encodes CASSLVGLAAGELFF.

This clonotype was detected ten times or more. This sequence joins TRBV28 and TRBJ1-2; D is ambiguous. Germline CDR1 MDHEN, CDR2 SYDVKM. The ends were cut back, 6 bases at V and 2 bases at J, with 7 bases in the middle. The CDR3 loop spans 12 amino acids. In DNA form, the CDR3 reads TGTGCCAGCAGCACCACCAACTATGGCTACACCTTC. Translated, it gives CASSTTNYGYTF.

This clonotype was seen a few times. This chain connects TRBV9 to TRBJ2-1; TRBD2 aligns across 14 bases. The V segment lost 7 bases and the J segment 4 bases; nucleotides outside the gene matches: 13. The germline CDR1 and CDR2 sequences are SGDLS and YYNGEE. The CDR3 has 18 residues. Here the CDR3 reads CASSGTSGSPAGYNEQFF. CDR3 sequence (DNA): TGTGCCAGCTCCGGGACTAGCGGGAGTCCCGCCGGGTACAATGAGCAGTTCTTC.

This clonotype has at least ten counts. The chain joins TRBV5-1 to TRBJ2-1; 13 nucleotides line up with TRBD2. There are 18 residues in the CDR3. Germline CDR1 and CDR2: SGHRS and YFSETQ. After removal of 1 base from V and 7 bases from J, the junction contained 11 bases not matched to a gene. As DNA, the CDR3 is TGCGCCAGCAGCTTGACTTTCCGGACTAGCGGGGGATTAAATGAGCAGTTCTTC. Translation gives CASSLTFRTSGGLNEQFF.

This clonotype showed up many times. The chain employs TRBV15 and TRBJ2-7; D call uncertain. CDR1 is LNHNV and CDR2 is YYDKDF in the germline V gene (reference sequence). This CDR3 spans 15 amino acids. Trimming shortened V by 1 base and J by 3 bases, and 13 bases separated the two germline ends. The CDR3: CATSRGPISIYEQYF. Written as DNA, the CDR3 is TGTGCCACCAGCAGAGGTCCCATATCAATCTACGAGCAGTACTTC.

The chain joins TRBV28 to TRBJ2-7, with 10 nucleotides matching TRBD2. Germline CDR1 MDHEN, CDR2 SYDVKM. The CDR3 consists of 16 residues. With 6 bases clipped from V and 3 bases from J, the junction kept 11 bases outside the gene matches. The CDR3 region is CASSSGSAGGVYEQYF. The CDR3 DNA reads TGTGCCAGCAGCTCTGGGTCAGCGGGAGGGGTCTACGAGCAGTACTTC. Filled out from reference TRBV28 and TRBJ2-7, the complete variable domain reads DVKVTQSSRYLVKRTGEKVFLECVQDMDHENMFWYRQDPGLGLRLIYFSYDVKMKEKGDIPEGYSVSREKKERFSLILESASTNQTSMYLCASSSGSAGGVYEQYFGPGTRLTVT.

To note about this clonotype: One junction end disagrees with the germline gene, perhaps due to a read error. V and J are TRBV29-1 and TRBJ2-7; the match to TRBD1 covers 7 bases. The V gene's germline CDR1 is SQVTM and CDR2 ANQGSEA. The CDR3 spans 11 residues. The CDR3 loop reads CSVKGAHEEYF. In DNA form, the CDR3 reads TGCAGCGTTAAGGGGGCTCACGAGGAGTACTTC.

The chain couples TRBV29-1 to TRBJ2-4, with D possibly matching TRBD1 (6 bases). This CDR3 is built from 12 residues. The V gene's germline CDR1 is SQVTM and CDR2 ANQGSEA. V was shortened by 6 bases and J by 3 bases, with 9 bases between the two germline ends. The CDR3 region is CSVGAGKNIQYF. The CDR3 region has the DNA TGCAGCGTGGGGGCGGGCAAAAACATTCAGTACTTC.

Comment on this clonotype: Given a much more abundant clone one base away, this may be a read error. The chain is built from TRBV3-1 and TRBJ2-2; D gene ambiguous. From germline, CDR1 is LGHDT and CDR2 YNNKEL (reference sequence). CDR3 length: 15 residues. This CDR3 is CACSQDTRPTGELFF. The DNA for the CDR3 is TGTGCCTGCAGCCAAGACACCCGACCCACCGGGGAGCTGTTTTTT.

This clonotype was observed at least ten times. V is TRBV25-1 and J is TRBJ1-1; tentative D call: TRBD1 (6 bases). With 3 bases removed from V and 2 bases from J, the gap between germline ends came to 10 bases. Per germline, CDR1 MGHDK and CDR2 SYGVNS. The length of the CDR3 is 14 residues. DNA for the CDR3: TGTGCCAGCAGTGATGGGGGGCGAAACACTGAAGCTTTCTTT. Its translation: CASSDGGRNTEAFF.

This clonotype came up a few times. The chain links TRBV28 to TRBJ2-1, with 7 positions matching TRBD2. Per the germline V gene, CDR1 is MDHEN and CDR2 is SYDVKM. The CDR3 contains 16 residues. The trim removed 4 bases at V and 4 bases at J, leaving 10 bases unmatched. CDR3 DNA: TGTGCCAGCAGTTCCCCTAGCGGTTTAACGTACAATGAGCAGTTCTTC. Its translation: CASSSPSGLTYNEQFF.

This sequence joins TRBV5-1 and TRBJ2-5; D remains unclear. V shed 6 bases and J shed 1 base, with 10 bases lying between them. In germline, CDR1 is SGHRS, CDR2 YFSETQ. The CDR3 runs to 13 residues. The CDR3 nucleotides read TGCGCCAGCAACGACGGATTCCAAGAGACCCAGTACTTC. It is translated as CASNDGFQETQYF.

This clonotype was found many times. The rearrangement joins TRBV5-6 to TRBJ2-1; possibly TRBD1 for D (5 bases). Trimming stripped 4 bases from V and 5 bases from J, with 16 bases between. The germline V gene has CDR1 SGHDT and CDR2 YYEEEE. This CDR3 is built from 15 residues. CDR3 DNA sequence: TGTGCCAGCAGCCTCCCAGGGCAAGCCCACAATGAGCAGTTCTTC. Protein sequence: CASSLPGQAHNEQFF.

The table lists this clonotype with a few counts. This chain links TRBV5-1 with TRBJ2-3; TRBD1 matches 8 bases. The trim removed 0 bases at V and 6 bases at J, leaving 6 bases unmatched. The length of the CDR3 is 15 residues. Germline CDR1 is SGHRS and CDR2 is YFSETQ. CDR3 amino acids: CASSLAQGAGDTQYF. CDR3 coding DNA: TGCGCCAGCAGCTTGGCGCAGGGGGCTGGGGATACGCAGTATTTT. Full variable domain (missing parts from reference TRBV5-1 and TRBJ2-3): KAGVTQTPRYLIKTRGQQVTLSCSPISGHRSVSWYQQTPGQGLQFLFEYFSETQRNKGNFPGRFSGRQFSNSRSEMNVSTLELGDSALYLCASSLAQGAGDTQYFGPGTRLTVL.

In its sample, this clonotype was seen many times. The CDR3 sequence is CASSFIGREQFF. The CDR3 DNA reads TGCGCCAGCAGCTTTATAGGGAGGGAGCAGTTCTTC. The chain is built from TRBV5-1 and TRBJ2-1; maybe TRBD2 (6 bases). CDR3 size: 12 residues. Trimming cost V 2 bases and J 10 bases, with 10 bases left between them. The germline gives CDR1 SGHRS, CDR2 YFSETQ.

This clonotype was observed a handful of times. The rearrangement joins TRBV20-1 to TRBJ2-1, with 11 bases aligning to TRBD2. This CDR3 region has 16 residues. CDR1 and CDR2 from the germline V gene are DFQATT and SNEGSKA (reference sequence). J gave up 1 base and V 3 bases, and 5 bases lay outside the gene matches. CDR3 loop: CSARSSGGRSYNEQFF. Here the CDR3 DNA reads TGCAGTGCTAGGTCTAGCGGGGGGAGGTCCTACAATGAGCAGTTCTTC.

Ten or more counts support this clonotype. J is TRBJ2-6 and V is TRBV27; D possibly corresponds to TRBD2 (5 bases). The V end lost 3 bases, the J end lost 0 bases, and 9 bases lay between the germline ends. Germline loops: CDR1 MNHEY, CDR2 SMNVEV (reference sequence). CDR3 length equals 16 residues. CDR3 coding DNA: TGTGCCAGCAGTTTCGGCGCGGGCTCTGGGGCCAACGTCCTGACTTTC. Translating gives CASSFGAGSGANVLTF.

In this sample, this clonotype turned up many times. The gene calls are TRBV5-1 and TRBJ2-1; 14 bases fit TRBD2. Germline V gene data show CDR1 as SGHRS and CDR2 as YFSETQ. The CDR3 runs to 14 residues. The junction had 2 bases not matched to a gene; V was cut back by 3 bases and J by 9 bases. This CDR3 is CASSSGLAGGEQFF. As DNA, the CDR3 is TGCGCCAGCAGCTCCGGACTAGCGGGAGGTGAGCAGTTCTTC.

This clonotype was detected a few times. The chain is built from TRBV6-1 and TRBJ1-1; TRBD1 agrees at 7 bases. CDR1 is MNHNS and CDR2 is SASEGT in the germline V gene. V shed 6 bases and J 7 bases; nucleotides not matched to a gene: 8. CDR3 size: 13 residues. CDR3 protein: CASRETGHDEAFF. In DNA form, the CDR3 reads TGTGCCAGCAGGGAGACAGGGCATGATGAAGCTTTCTTT.

This clonotype was seen a few times. V is TRBV2 and J is TRBJ1-6, with TRBD1 matching over 10 bases. This CDR3 is 14 amino acids long. Germline V gives CDR1 SNHLY, CDR2 FYNNEI. V lost 6 bases and J lost 11; bases outside the gene matches: 7. The CDR3 region is CASSATGGGTPLHF. The DNA of the CDR3 is TGTGCCAGCAGCGCGACAGGGGGCGGGACACCCCTCCACTTT.

This clonotype was recorded many times. This sequence joins TRBV12-3 or TRBV12-4 and TRBJ1-1; D is undetermined. The V end lost 3 bases, the J end lost 2 bases, and 7 bases lay between the germline ends. The CDR3 runs 13 residues. CDR3 protein: CASSFSDNTEAFF. Here the CDR3 DNA reads TGTGCCAGCAGTTTTTCAGATAACACTGAAGCTTTCTTT.

This clonotype was observed many times. The J gene is TRBJ2-1, the V gene TRBV4-1; 10 bases agree with TRBD2. Germline lookup yields CDR1 MGHRA and CDR2 YSYEKL. The CDR3 sequence is 16 residues long. V shed 0 bases and J 8 bases; nucleotides not matched to a gene: 7. The CDR3 protein is CASSQDGLAGVYEQFF. DNA for the CDR3: TGCGCCAGCAGCCAAGATGGTCTAGCGGGAGTCTATGAGCAGTTCTTC.